The T cell receptor beta chain described here comes from a study of blood T cell repertoires in COVID-19. Germline V gives CDR1 SGHVS, CDR2 FQNEAQ. The junction had 4 bases not matched to a gene; V was cut back by 1 base and J by 6 bases. This CDR3 contains 14 residues. Assay used: immunoSEQ multiplex PCR; TCRdb lists only in-frame clones, some missing. Found here are roughly 190,000 clones, around 76% of them singletons; the top ten hold roughly 17%. The rearrangement joins TRBV7-8 to TRBJ1-1, with TRBD1 matching over 8 bases. This TCR derives from a woman aged 45-59 years with acute COVID-19. Sequenced: PBMCs or T cells enriched from blood (not recorded which). CDR3 in amino acids: CASSLVQGAAEAFF. DNA for the CDR3: TGTGCCAGCAGCTTAGTCCAGGGGGCGGCTGAAGCTTTCTTT.